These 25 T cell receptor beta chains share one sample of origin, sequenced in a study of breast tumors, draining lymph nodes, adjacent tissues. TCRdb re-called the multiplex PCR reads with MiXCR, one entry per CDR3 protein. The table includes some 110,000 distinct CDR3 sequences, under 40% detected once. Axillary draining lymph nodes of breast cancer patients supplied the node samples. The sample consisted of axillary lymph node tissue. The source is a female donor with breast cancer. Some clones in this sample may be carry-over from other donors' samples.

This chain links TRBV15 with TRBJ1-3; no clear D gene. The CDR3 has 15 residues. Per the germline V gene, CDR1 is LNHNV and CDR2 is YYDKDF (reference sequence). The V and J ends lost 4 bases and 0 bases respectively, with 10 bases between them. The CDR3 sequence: CATSTSGTSGNTIYF. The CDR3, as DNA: TGTGCCACCAGCACCTCGGGCACCTCTGGAAACACCATATATTTT.

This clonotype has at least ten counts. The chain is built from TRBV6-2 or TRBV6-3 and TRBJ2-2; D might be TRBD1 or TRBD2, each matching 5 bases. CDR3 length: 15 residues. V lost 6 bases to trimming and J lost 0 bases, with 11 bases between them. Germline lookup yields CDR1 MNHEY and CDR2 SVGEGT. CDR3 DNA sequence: TGTGCCAGCAGCTACGGGACGTCGAACACCGGGGAGCTGTTTTTT. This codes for CASSYGTSNTGELFF.

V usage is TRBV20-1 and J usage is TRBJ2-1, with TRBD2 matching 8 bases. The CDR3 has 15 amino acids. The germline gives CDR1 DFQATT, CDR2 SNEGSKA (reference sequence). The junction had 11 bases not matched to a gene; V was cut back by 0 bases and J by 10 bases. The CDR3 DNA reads TGCAGTGCTAGAGATTTAAAAGTAGCGGGGATAGAGCAGTTCTTC. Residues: CSARDLKVAGIEQFF.

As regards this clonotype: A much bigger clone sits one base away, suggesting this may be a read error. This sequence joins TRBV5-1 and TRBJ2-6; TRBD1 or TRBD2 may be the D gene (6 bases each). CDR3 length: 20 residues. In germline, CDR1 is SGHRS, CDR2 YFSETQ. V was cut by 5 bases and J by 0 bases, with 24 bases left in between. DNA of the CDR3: TGCGCCAGCAGACCCCGGGGGCCGGGACACGGGAGCTCTGGGGCCAACGTCCTGACTTTC. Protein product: CASRPRGPGHGSSGANVLTF. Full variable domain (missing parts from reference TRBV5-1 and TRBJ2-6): KAGVTQTPRYLIKTRGQQVTLSCSPISGHRSVSWYQQTPGQGLQFLFEYFSETQRNKGNFPGRFSGRQFSNSRSEMNVSTLELGDSALYLCASRPRGPGHGSSGANVLTFGAGSRLTVL.

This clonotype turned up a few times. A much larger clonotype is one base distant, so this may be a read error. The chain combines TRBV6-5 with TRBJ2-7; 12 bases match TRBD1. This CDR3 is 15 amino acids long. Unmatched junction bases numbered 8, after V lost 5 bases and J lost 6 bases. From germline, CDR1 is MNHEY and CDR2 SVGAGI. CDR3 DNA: TGTGCCAGCAGTCCTCCGGGACAGGGGGCAGGCGAGCAGTACTTC. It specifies CASSPPGQGAGEQYF.

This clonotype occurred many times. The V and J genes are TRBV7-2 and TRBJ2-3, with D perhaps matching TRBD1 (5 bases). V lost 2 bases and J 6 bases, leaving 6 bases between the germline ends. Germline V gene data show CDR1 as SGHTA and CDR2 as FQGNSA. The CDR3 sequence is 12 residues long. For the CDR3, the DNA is TGTGCCAGCAGCTTAAACAGGGATACGCAGTATTTT. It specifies CASSLNRDTQYF.

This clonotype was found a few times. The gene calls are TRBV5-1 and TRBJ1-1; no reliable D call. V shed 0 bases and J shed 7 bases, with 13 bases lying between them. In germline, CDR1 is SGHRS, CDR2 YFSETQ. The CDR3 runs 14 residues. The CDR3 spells CASSLGPPRFEAFF. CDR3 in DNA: TGCGCCAGCAGCTTGGGTCCCCCAAGGTTTGAAGCTTTCTTT.

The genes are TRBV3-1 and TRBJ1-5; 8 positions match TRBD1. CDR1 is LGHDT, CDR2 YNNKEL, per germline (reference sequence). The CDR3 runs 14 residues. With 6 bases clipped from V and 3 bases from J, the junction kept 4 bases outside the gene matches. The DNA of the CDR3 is TGTGCCAGCAGTCCGGGACAGGTCAATCAGCCCCAGCATTTT. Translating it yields CASSPGQVNQPQHF.

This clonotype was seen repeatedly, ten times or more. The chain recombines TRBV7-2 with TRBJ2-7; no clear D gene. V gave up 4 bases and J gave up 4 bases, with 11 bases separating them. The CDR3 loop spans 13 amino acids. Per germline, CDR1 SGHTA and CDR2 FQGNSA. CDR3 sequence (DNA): TGTGCCAGCAGCTCCGGGTTTGGGTACGAGCAGTACTTC. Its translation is CASSSGFGYEQYF.

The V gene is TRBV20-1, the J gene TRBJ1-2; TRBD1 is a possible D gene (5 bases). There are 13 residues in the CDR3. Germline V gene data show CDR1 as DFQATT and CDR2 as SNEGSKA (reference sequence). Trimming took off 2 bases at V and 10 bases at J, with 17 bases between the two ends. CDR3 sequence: CSARSSRGDAYTF. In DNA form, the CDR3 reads TGCAGTGCTAGATCCAGTAGAGGGGATGCCTACACCTTC.

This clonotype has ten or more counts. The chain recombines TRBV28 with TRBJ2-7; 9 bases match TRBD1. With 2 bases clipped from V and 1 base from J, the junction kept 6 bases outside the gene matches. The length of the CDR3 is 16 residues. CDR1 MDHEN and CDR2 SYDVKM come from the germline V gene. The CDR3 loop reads CASSLDWDRESYEQYF. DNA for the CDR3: TGTGCCAGCAGTTTAGACTGGGACAGGGAGTCCTACGAGCAGTACTTC.

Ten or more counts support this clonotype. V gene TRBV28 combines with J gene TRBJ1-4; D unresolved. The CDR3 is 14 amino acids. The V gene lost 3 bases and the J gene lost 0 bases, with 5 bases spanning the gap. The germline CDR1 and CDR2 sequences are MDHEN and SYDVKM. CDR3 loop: CASSFEATNEKLFF. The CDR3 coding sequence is TGTGCCAGCAGTTTTGAAGCAACTAATGAAAAACTGTTTTTT.

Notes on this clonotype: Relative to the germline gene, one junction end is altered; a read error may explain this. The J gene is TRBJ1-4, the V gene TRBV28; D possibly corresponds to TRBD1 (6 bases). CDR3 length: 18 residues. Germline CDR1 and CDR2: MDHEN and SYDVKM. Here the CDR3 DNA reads TGTGCCATCAATCGCCCTGAACGGATCCTTTTAGGGGGTGAAAGACTGTTTTTT. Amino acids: CAINRPERILLGGERLFF. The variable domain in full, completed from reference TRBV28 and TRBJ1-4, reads DVKVTQSSRYLVKRTGEKVFLECVQDMDHENMFWYRQDPGLGLRLIYFSYDVKMKEKGDIPEGYSVSREKKERFSLILESASTNQTSMYLCAINRPERILLGGERLFFGSGTQLSVL.

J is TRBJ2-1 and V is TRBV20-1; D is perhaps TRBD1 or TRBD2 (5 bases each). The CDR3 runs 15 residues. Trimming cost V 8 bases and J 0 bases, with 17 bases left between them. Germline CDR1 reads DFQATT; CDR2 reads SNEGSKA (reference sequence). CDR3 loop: CSLPGRTLSYNEQFF. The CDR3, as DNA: TGCAGTTTACCGGGACGGACCCTCTCCTACAATGAGCAGTTCTTC.

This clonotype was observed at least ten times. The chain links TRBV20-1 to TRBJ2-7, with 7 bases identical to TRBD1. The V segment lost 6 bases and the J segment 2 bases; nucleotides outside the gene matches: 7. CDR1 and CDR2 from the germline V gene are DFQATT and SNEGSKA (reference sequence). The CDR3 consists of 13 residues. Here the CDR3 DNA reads TGCAGTGCGGGCCTACAGGGGCCCTACGAGCAGTACTTC. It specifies CSAGLQGPYEQYF.

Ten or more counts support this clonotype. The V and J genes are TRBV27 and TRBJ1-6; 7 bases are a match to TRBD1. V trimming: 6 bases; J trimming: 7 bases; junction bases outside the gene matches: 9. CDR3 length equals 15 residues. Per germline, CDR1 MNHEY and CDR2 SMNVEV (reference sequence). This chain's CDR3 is CASRVSGTVNSPLHF. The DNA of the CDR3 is TGTGCCAGCAGGGTCAGCGGGACAGTAAATTCACCCCTCCACTTT.

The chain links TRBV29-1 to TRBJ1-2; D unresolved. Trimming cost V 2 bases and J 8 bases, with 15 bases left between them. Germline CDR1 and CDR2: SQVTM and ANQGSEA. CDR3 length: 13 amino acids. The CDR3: CSVESRGFGGYTF. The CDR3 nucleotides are TGCAGCGTTGAATCTCGGGGATTCGGAGGCTACACCTTC.

CDR3 sequence reads: CASSQDPSGTYYEQYF. The CDR3 DNA follows: TGCGCCAGCAGCCAAGATCCTAGCGGGACCTACTACGAGCAGTACTTC. The chain links TRBV4-3 to TRBJ2-7, with TRBD2 matching over 9 bases. CDR3 length equals 16 residues. Losses at the gene ends were 0 bases for V and 3 bases for J; bases not matched to a gene: 6. The V gene's germline CDR1 is LGHNA and CDR2 YSLEER.

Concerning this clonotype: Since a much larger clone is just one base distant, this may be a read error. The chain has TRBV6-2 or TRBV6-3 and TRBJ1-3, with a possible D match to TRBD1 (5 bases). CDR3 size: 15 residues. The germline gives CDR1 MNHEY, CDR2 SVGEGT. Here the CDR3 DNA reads TGTGCCAGCAATTACTCGGGGACCGCTGGAAACACCATATATTTT. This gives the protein CASNYSGTAGNTIYF.

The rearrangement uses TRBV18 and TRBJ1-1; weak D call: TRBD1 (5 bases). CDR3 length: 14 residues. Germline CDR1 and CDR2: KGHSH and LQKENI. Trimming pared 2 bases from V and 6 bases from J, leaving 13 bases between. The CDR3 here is CASSPVGGRAEAFF. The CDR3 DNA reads TGTGCCAGCTCACCAGTGGGGGGTAGGGCTGAAGCTTTCTTT.

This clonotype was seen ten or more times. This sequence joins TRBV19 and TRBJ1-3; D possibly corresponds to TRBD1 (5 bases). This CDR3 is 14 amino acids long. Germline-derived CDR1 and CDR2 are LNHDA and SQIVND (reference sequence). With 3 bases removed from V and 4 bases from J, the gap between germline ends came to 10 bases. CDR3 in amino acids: CASSMSGSGNTIYF. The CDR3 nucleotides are TGTGCCAGTAGTATGTCAGGGTCCGGAAACACCATATATTTT.

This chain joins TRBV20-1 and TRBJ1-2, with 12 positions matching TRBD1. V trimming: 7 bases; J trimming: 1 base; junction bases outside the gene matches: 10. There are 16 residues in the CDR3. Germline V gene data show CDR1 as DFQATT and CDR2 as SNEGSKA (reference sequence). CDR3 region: CSVGTGGRSHNYGYTF. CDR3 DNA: TGCAGTGTCGGGACAGGGGGCCGGAGCCATAACTATGGCTACACCTTC.

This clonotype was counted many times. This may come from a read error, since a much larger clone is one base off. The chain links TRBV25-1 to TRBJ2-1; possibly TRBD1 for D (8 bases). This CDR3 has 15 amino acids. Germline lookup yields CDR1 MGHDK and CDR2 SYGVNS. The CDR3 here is CASSPNRGGYNERFF. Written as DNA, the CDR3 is TGTGCCAGCAGTCCAAACAGGGGGGGCTACAATGAGCGGTTCTTC.

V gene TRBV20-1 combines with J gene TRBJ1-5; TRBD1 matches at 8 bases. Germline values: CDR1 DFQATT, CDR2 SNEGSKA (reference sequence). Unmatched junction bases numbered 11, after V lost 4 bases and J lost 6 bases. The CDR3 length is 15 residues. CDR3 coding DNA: TGCAGTGCTATAAGGACAGGGTCTAGGACTCAGCCCCAGCATTTT. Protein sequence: CSAIRTGSRTQPQHF.

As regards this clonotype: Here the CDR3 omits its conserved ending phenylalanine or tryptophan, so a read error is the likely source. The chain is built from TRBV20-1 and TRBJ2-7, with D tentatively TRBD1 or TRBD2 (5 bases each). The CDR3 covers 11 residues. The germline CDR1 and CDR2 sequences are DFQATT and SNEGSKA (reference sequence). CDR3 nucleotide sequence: TGCAGTGCTGGGGACGGCTACGGGCAGTACTGC. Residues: CSAGDGYGQYC.